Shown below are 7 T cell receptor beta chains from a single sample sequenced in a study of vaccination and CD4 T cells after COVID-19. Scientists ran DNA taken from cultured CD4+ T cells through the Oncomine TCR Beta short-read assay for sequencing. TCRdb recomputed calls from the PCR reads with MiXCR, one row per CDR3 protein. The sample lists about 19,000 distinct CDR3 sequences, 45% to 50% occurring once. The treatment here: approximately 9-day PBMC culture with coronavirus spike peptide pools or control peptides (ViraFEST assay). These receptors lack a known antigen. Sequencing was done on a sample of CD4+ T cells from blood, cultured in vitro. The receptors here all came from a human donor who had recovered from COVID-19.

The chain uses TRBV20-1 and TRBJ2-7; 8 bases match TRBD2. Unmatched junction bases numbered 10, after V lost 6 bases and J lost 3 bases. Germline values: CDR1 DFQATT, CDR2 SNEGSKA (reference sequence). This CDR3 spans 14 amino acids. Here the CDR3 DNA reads TGCAGTGCAGAACCACTAGCGGAGCACTACGAGCAGTACTTC. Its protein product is CSAEPLAEHYEQYF.

The CDR3 DNA reads as TGTGCCTGGAGCAGGGGGGAAAATCAGCCCCAGCATTTT. Translation: CAWSRGENQPQHF. This chain links TRBV30 with TRBJ1-5; 7 bases map to TRBD1. The V and J ends lost 3 bases and 4 bases, in that order; junction bases with no gene match: 3. The CDR3 consists of 13 residues. Germline V gene sequence: CDR1 GTSNPN, CDR2 SVGIG (reference sequence).

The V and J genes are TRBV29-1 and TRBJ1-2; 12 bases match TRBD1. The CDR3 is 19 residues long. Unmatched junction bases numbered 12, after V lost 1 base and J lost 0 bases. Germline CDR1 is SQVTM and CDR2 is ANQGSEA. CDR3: CSVEAPSGTGGPSNYGYTF. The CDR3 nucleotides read TGCAGCGTTGAAGCCCCCTCCGGGACAGGGGGCCCCTCTAACTATGGCTACACCTTC.

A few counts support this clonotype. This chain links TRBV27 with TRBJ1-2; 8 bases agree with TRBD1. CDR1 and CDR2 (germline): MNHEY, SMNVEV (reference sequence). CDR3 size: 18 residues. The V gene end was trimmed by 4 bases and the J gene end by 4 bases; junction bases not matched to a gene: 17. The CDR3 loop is CASSSSAPDRGPPYGYTF. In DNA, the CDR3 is TGTGCCAGCAGTTCCTCAGCACCAGACAGGGGCCCTCCCTATGGCTACACCTTC.

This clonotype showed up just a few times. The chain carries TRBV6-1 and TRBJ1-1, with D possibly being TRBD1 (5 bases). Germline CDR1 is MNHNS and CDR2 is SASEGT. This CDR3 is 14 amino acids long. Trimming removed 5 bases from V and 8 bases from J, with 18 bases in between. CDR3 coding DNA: TGTGCCAGCAGTCAGCCCCTCCCAAACAGGGAAGCTTTCTTT. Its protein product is CASSQPLPNREAFF.

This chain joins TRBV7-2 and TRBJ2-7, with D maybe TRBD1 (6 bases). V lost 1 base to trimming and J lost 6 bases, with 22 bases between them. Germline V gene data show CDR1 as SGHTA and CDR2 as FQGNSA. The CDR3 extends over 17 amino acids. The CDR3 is CASSLDPGAGPPREQYF. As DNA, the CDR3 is TGTGCCAGCAGCTTAGACCCAGGGGCCGGTCCACCCCGCGAGCAGTACTTC.

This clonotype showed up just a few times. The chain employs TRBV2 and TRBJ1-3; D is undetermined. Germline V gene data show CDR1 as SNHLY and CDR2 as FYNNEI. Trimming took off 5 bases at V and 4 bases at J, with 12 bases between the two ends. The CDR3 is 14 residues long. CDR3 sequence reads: CASSIRTDGNTIYF. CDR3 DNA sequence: TGTGCCAGCAGTATTAGGACCGACGGAAACACCATATATTTT.